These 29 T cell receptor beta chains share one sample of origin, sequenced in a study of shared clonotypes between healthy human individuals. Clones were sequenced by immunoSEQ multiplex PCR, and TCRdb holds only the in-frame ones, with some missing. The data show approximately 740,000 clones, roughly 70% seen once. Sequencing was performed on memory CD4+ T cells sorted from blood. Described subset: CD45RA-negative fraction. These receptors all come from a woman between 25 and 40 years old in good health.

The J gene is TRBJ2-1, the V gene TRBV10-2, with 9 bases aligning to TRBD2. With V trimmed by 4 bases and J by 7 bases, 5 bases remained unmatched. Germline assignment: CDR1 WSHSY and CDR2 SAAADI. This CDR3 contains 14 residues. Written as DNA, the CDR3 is TGCGCCAGCAGTGCCCTAGCGGGGACAAATGAGCAGTTCTTC. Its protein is CASSALAGTNEQFF.

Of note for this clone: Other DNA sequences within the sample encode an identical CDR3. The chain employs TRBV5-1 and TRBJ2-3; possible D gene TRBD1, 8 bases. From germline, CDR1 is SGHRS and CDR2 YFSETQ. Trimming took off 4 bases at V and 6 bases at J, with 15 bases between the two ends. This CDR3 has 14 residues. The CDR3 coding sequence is TGCGCCAGCAGCCCTGGACAGGGAGGGGATACGCAGTATTTT. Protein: CASSPGQGGDTQYF.

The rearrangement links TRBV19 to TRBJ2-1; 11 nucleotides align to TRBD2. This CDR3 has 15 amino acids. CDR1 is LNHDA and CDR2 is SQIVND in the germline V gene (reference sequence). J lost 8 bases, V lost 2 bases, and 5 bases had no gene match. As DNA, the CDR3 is TGTGCCAGTAGTATACTAGCGGGAGGTCTCGATGAGCAGTTCTTC. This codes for CASSILAGGLDEQFF.

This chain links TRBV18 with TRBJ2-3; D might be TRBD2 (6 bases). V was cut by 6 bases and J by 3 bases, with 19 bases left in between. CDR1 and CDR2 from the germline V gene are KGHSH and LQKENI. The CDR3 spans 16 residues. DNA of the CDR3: TGTGCCAGCTCTCAATCGGAGGGAGTTGGAACAGATACGCAGTATTTT. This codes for CASSQSEGVGTDTQYF.

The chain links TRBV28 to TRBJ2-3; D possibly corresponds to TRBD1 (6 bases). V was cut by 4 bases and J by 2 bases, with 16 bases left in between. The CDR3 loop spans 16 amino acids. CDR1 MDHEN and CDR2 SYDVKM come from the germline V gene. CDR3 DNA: TGTGCCAGCAGTTCAAACACAGGGCAGCTCACAGATACGCAGTATTTT. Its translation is CASSSNTGQLTDTQYF. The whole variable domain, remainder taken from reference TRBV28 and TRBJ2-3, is DVKVTQSSRYLVKRTGEKVFLECVQDMDHENMFWYRQDPGLGLRLIYFSYDVKMKEKGDIPEGYSVSREKKERFSLILESASTNQTSMYLCASSSNTGQLTDTQYFGPGTRLTVL.

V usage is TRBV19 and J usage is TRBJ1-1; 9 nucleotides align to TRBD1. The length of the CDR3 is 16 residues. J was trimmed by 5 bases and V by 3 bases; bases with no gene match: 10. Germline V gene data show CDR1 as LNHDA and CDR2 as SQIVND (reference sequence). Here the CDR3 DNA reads TGTGCCAGTAGTATGGCCCGGACAGGGGCGAGGACTGAAGCTTTCTTT. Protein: CASSMARTGARTEAFF.

Here the CDR3 reads CASSSPSGFGGLNTEAFF. CDR3 nucleotides: TGTGCCAGCAGCTCCCCCTCGGGGTTCGGCGGTCTGAACACTGAAGCTTTCTTT. This sequence joins TRBV7-9 and TRBJ1-1; no firm D call. The germline gives CDR1 SEHNR, CDR2 FQNEAQ (reference sequence). This CDR3 region has 18 residues. Deletions cut 4 bases from V and 0 bases from J, with 21 bases between.

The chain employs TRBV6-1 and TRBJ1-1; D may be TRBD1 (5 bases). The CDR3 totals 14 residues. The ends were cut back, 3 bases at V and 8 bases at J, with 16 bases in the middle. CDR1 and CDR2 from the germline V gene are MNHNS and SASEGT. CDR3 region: CASSDQLGEGEAFF. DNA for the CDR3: TGTGCCAGCAGTGACCAATTGGGGGAGGGAGAAGCTTTCTTT.

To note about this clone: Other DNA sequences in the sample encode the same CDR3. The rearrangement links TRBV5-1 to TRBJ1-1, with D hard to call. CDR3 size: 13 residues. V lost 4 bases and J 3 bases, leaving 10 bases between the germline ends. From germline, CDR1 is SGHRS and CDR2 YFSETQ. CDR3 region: CASSRTGDTEAFF. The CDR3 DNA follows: TGCGCCAGCAGCAGGACGGGAGACACTGAAGCTTTCTTT. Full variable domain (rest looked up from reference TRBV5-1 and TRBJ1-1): KAGVTQTPRYLIKTRGQQVTLSCSPISGHRSVSWYQQTPGQGLQFLFEYFSETQRNKGNFPGRFSGRQFSNSRSEMNVSTLELGDSALYLCASSRTGDTEAFFGQGTRLTVV.

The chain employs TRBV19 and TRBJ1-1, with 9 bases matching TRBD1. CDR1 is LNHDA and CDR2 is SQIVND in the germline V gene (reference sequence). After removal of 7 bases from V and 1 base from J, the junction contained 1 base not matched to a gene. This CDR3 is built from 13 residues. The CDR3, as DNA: TGTGCCAGTATGGGACAGGGGAACACTGAAGCTTTCTTT. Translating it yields CASMGQGNTEAFF.

CDR3 DNA sequence: TGCGCCAGCAGCCAAGACCAGGCAACCTACGAGCAGTACTTC. Residues: CASSQDQATYEQYF. The chain uses TRBV4-1 and TRBJ2-7; D unresolved. V was cut by 0 bases and J by 2 bases, with 8 bases left in between. The CDR3 is made up of 14 amino acids. In germline, CDR1 is MGHRA, CDR2 YSYEKL.

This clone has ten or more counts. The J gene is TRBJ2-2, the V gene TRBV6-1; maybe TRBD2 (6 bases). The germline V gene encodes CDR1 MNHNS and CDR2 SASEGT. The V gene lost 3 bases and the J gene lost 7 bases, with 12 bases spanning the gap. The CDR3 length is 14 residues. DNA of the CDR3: TGTGCCAGCAGTGACGGGAGAGGGTTCGGGGAGCTGTTTTTT. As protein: CASSDGRGFGELFF.

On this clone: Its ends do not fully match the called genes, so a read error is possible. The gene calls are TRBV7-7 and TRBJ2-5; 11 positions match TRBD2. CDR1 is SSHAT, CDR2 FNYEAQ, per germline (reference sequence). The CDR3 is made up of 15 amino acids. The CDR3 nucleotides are TGTGCCAGCAGCCTAGCACTAGCGGGAGAAGAGACCCAGTACTTC. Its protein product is CASSLALAGEETQYF.

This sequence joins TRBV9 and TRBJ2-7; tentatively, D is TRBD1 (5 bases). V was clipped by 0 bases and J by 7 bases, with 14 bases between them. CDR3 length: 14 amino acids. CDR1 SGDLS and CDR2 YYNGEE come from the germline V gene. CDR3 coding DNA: TGTGCCAGCAGCGTAGCTGTAGGGGCAGGGGAGCAGTACTTC. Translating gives CASSVAVGAGEQYF.

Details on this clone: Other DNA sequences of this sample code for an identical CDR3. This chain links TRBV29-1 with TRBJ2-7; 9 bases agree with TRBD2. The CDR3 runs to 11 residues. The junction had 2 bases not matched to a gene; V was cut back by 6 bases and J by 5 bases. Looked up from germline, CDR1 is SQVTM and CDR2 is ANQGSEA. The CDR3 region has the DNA TGCAGCGTAGCGGGAGGTGACGAGCAGTACTTC. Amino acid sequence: CSVAGGDEQYF.

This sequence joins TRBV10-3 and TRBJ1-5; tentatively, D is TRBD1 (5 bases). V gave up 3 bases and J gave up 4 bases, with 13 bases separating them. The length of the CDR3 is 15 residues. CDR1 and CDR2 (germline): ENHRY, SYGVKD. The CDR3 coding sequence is TGTGCCATCAGTGACGATGGCAGGGAGAATCAGCCCCAGCATTTT. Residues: CAISDDGRENQPQHF.

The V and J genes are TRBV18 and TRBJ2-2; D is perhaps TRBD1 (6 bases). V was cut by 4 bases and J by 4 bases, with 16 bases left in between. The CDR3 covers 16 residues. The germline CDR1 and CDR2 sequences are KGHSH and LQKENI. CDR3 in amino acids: CASSRSPGQITGELFF. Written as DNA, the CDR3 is TGTGCCAGCTCACGTTCACCGGGACAAATCACCGGGGAGCTGTTTTTT.

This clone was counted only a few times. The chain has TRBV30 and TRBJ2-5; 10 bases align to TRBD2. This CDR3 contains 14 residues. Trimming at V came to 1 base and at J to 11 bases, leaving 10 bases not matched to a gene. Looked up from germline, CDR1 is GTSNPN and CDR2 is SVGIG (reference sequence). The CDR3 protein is CAWSEGLASFQQYF. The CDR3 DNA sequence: TGTGCCTGGAGTGAGGGACTAGCGTCTTTTCAGCAGTACTTC.

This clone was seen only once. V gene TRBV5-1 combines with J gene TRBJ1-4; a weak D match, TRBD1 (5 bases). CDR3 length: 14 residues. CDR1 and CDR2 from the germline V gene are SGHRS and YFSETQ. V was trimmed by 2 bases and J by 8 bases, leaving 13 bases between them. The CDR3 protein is CASSFQGSGEKLFF. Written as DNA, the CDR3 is TGCGCCAGCAGCTTCCAGGGAAGTGGCGAAAAACTGTTTTTT. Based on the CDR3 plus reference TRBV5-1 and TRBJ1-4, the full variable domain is KAGVTQTPRYLIKTRGQQVTLSCSPISGHRSVSWYQQTPGQGLQFLFEYFSETQRNKGNFPGRFSGRQFSNSRSEMNVSTLELGDSALYLCASSFQGSGEKLFFGSGTQLSVL.

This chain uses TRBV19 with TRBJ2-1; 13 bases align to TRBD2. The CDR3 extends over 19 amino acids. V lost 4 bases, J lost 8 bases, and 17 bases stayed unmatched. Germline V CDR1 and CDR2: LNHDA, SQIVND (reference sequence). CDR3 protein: CASSTRSPTSGRTSDEQFF. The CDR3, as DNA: TGTGCCAGTAGTACCAGATCCCCGACTAGCGGGAGGACATCGGATGAGCAGTTCTTC.

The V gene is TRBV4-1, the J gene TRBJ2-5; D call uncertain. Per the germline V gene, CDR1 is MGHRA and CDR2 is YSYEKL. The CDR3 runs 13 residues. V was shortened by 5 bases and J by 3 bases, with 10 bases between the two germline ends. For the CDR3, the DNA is TGCGCCAGCAGCTGGGGAATTAAAGAGACCCAGTACTTC. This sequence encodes CASSWGIKETQYF.

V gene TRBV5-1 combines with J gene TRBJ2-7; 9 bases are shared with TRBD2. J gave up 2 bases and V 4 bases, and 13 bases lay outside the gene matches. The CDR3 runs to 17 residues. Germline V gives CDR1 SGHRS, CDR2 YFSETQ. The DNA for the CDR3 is TGCGCCAGCAGCCTCTTTGGGATAGCGGGAGAAACCTACGAGCAGTACTTC. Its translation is CASSLFGIAGETYEQYF.

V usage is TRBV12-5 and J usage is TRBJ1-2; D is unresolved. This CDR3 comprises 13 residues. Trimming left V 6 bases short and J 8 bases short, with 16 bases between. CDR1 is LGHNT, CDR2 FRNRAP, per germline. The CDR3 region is CASGRDGLGGYTF. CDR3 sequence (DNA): TGTGCTAGTGGCCGAGACGGGCTGGGGGGCTACACCTTC. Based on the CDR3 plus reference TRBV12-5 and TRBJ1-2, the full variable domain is DARVTQTPRHKVTEMGQEVTMRCQPILGHNTVFWYRQTMMQGLELLAYFRNRAPLDDSGMPKDRFSAEMPDATLATLKIQPSEPRDSAVYFCASGRDGLGGYTFGSGTRLTVV.

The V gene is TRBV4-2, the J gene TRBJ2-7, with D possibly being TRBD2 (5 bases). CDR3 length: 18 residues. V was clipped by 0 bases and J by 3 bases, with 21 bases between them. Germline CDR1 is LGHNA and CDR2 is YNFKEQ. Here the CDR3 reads CASSQDLAGDRWGYEQYF. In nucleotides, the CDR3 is TGTGCCAGCAGCCAAGATTTGGCGGGCGATAGATGGGGCTACGAGCAGTACTTC.

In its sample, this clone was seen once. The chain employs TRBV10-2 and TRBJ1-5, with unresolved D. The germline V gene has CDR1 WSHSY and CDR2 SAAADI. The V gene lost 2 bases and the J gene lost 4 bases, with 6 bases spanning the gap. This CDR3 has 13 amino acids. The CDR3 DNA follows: TGCGCCAGCAGTGAGGGTGCGAATCAGCCCCAGCATTTT. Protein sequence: CASSEGANQPQHF.

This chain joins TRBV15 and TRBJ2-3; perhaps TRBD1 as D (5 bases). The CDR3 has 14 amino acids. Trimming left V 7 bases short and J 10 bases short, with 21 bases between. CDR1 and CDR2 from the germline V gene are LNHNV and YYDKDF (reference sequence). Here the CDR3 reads CATKLLQDSAAQYF. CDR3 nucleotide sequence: TGTGCCACCAAACTCCTACAAGACAGTGCCGCGCAGTATTTT.

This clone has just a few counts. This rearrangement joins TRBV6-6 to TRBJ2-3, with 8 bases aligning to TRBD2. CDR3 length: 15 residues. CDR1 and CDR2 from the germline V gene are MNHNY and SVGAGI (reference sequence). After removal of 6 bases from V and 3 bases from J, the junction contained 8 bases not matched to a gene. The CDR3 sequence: CASRPLAGQTDTQYF. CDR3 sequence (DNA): TGTGCCAGCAGACCGTTAGCGGGACAAACAGATACGCAGTATTTT.

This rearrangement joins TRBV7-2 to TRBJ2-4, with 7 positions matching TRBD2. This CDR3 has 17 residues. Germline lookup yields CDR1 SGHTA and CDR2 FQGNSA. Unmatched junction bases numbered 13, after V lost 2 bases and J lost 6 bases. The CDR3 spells CASSLLGSGIGRNIQYF. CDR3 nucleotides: TGTGCCAGCAGCTTATTGGGAAGCGGGATTGGGCGAAACATTCAGTACTTC.

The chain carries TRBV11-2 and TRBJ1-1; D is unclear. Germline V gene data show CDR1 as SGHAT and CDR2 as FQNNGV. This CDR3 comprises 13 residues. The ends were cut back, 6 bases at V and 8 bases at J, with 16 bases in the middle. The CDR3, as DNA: TGTGCCAGCAGAACGACGGGAGCGGGCGAAGCTTTCTTT. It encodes CASRTTGAGEAFF.